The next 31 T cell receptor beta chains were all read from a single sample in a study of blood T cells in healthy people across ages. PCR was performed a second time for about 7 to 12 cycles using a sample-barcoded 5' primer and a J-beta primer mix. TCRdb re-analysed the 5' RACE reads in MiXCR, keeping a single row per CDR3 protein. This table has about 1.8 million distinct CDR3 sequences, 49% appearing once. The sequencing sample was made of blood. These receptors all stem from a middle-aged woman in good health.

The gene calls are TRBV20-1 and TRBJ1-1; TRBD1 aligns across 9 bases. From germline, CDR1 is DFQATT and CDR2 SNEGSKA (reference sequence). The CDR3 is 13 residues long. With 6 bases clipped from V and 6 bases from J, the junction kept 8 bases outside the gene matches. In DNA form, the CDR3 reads TGCAGTGCCCGGGACAGGGTAATCCCTGAAGCTTTCTTT. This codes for CSARDRVIPEAFF.

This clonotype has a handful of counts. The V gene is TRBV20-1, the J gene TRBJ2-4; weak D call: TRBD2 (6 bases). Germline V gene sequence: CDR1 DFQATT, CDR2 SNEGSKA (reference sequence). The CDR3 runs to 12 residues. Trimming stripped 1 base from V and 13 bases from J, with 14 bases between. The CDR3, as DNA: TGCAGTGCTAGAGTTGGGGCCGGAGGGCAGTACTTC. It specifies CSARVGAGGQYF.

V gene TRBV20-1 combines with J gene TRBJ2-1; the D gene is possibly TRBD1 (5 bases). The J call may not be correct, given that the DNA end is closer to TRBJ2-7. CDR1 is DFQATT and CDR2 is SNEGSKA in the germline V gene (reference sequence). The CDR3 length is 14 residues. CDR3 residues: CSAQDGQGDYEQYF. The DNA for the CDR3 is TGCAGTGCTCAGGACGGGCAAGGGGATTACGAGCAGTACTTC.

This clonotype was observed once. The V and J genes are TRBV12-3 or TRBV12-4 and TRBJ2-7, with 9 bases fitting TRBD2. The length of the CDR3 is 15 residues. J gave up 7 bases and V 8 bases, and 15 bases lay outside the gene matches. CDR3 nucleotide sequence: TGTGCCAGCTGGAGGGGCGGGGGGGCAAGGAATGAGCAGTACTTC. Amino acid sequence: CASWRGGGARNEQYF.

CDR3 sequence (DNA): TGTGCCAGCATAGGTACGGGCGAAGCCAAAAACATTCAGTACTTC. Translation: CASIGTGEAKNIQYF. The rearrangement links TRBV6-1 to TRBJ2-7, with D uncertain. The J call is in doubt because the DNA end fits TRBJ2-4 better. CDR3 length equals 15 residues. The V gene's germline CDR1 is MNHNS and CDR2 SASEGT.

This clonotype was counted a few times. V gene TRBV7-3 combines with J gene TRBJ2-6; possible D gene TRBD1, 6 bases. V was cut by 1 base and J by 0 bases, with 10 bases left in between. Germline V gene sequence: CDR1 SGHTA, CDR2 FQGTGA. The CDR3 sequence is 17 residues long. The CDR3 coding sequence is TGTGCCAGCAGCTTAAGGGGGACAAGCTCTGGGGCCAACGTCCTGACTTTC. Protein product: CASSLRGTSSGANVLTF.

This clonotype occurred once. DNA of the CDR3: TGTGCCAGCAGTTACGAGGCGGGGATGGGGAAGACCCAGTACTTC. This sequence encodes CASSYEAGMGKTQYF. V and J are TRBV6-2 or TRBV6-3 and TRBJ2-7, with D tentatively TRBD2 (6 bases). The better agreement between TRBJ2-5 and the DNA end casts doubt on the J call. The CDR3 length is 15 residues. Germline CDR1 is MNHEY and CDR2 is SVGEGT.

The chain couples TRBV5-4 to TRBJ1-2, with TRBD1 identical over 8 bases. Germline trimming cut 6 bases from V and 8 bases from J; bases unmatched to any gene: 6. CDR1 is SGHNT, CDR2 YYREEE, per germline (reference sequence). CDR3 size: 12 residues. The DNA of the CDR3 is TGTGCCAGCAACCGACAGGGGCTGGGCTACACCTTC. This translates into CASNRQGLGYTF. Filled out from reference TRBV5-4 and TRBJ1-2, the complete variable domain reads ETGVTQSPTHLIKTRGQQVTLRCSSQSGHNTVSWYQQALGQGPQFIFQYYREEENGRGNFPPRFSGLQFPNYSSELNVNALELDDSALYLCASNRQGLGYTFGSGTRLTVV.

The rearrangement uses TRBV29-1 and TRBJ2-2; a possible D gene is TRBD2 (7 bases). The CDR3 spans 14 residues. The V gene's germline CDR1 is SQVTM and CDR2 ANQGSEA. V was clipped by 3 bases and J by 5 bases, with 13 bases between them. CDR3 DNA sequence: TGCAGCGTTGATCGGGGGGCGGGGACCGGGGAGCTGTTTTTT. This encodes CSVDRGAGTGELFF.

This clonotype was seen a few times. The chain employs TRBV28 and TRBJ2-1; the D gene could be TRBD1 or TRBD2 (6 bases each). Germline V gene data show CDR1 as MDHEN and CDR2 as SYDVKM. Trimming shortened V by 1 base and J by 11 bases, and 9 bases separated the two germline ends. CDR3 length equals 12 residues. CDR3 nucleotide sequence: TGTGCCAGCAGTTTATCGCGGGACAAGCAGTTCTTC. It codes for CASSLSRDKQFF.

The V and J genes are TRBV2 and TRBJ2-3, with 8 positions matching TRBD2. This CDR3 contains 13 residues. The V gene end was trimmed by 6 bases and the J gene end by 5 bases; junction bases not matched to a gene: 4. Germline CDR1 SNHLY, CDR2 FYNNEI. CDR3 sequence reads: CASRSAGVDTQYF. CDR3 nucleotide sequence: TGTGCCAGCAGATCAGCGGGGGTAGATACGCAGTATTTT.

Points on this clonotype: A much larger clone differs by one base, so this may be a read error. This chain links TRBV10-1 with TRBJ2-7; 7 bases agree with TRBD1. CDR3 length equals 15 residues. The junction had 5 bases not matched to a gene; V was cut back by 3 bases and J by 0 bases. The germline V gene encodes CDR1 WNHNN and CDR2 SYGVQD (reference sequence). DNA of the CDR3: TGCGCCAGCAGTGATTCGACAGGGATCTCCTACGAGCAGTACTTC. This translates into CASSDSTGISYEQYF.

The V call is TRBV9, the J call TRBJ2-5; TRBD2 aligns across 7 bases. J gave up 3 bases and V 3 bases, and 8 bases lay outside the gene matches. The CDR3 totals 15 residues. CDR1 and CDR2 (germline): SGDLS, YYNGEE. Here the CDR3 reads CASSALARWEETQYF. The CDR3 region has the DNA TGTGCCAGCAGCGCACTAGCGAGGTGGGAAGAGACCCAGTACTTC. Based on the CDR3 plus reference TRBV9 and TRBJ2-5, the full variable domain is DSGVTQTPKHLITATGQRVTLRCSPRSGDLSVYWYQQSLDQGLQFLIQYYNGEERAKGNILERFSAQQFPDLHSELNLSSLELGDSALYFCASSALARWEETQYFGPGTRLLVL.

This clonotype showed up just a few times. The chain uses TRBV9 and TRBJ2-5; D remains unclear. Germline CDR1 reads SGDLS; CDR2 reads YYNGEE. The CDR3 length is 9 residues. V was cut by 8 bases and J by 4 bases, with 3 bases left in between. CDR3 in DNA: TGTGCCAGGTTAGAGACCCAGTACTTC. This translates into CARLETQYF.

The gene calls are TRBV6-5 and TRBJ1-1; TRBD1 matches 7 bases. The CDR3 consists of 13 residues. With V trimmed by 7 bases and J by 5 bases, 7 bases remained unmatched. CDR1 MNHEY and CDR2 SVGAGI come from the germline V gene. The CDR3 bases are TGTGCCAGCATCAGGGCAGGGGGTACTGAAGCTTTCTTT. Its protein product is CASIRAGGTEAFF.

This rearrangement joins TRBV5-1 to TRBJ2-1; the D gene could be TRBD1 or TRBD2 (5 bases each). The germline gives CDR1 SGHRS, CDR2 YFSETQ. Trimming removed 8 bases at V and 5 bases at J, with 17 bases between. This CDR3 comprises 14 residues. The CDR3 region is CASSTGPPNNEQFF. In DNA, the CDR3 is TGCGCCAGTTCAACGGGACCACCCAACAATGAGCAGTTCTTC. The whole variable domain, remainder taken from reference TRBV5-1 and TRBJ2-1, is KAGVTQTPRYLIKTRGQQVTLSCSPISGHRSVSWYQQTPGQGLQFLFEYFSETQRNKGNFPGRFSGRQFSNSRSEMNVSTLELGDSALYLCASSTGPPNNEQFFGPGTRLTVL.

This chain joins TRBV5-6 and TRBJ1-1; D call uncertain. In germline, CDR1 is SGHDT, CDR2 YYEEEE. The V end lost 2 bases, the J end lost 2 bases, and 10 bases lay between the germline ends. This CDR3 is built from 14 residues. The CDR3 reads CASSLEEINTEAFF. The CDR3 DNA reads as TGTGCCAGCAGCTTAGAGGAGATAAACACTGAAGCTTTCTTT.

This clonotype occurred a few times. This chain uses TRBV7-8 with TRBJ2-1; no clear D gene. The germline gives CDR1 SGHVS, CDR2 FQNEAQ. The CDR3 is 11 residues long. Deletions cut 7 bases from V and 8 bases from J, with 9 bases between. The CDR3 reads CASKVVDEQFF. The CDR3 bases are TGTGCCAGCAAAGTTGTGGATGAGCAGTTCTTC.

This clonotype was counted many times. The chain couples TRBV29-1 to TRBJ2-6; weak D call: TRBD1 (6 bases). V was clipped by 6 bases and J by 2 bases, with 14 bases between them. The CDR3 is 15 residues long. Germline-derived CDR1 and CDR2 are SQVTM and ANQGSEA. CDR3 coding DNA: TGCAGCGTCGCAGGGGTAATGGCTGGGGCCAACGTCCTGACTTTC. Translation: CSVAGVMAGANVLTF.

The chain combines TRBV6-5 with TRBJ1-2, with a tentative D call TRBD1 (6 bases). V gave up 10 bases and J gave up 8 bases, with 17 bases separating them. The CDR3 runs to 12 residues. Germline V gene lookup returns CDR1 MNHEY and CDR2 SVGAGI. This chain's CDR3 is CATRGALGGYTF. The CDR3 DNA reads TGTGCCACCAGGGGAGCCCTAGGGGGCTACACCTTC.

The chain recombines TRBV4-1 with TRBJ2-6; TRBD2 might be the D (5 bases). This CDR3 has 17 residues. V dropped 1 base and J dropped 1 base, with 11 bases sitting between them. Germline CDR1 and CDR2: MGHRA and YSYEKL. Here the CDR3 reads CASSQVISASGANVLTF. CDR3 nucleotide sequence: TGCGCCAGCAGCCAAGTCATTAGCGCTTCTGGGGCCAACGTCCTGACTTTC.

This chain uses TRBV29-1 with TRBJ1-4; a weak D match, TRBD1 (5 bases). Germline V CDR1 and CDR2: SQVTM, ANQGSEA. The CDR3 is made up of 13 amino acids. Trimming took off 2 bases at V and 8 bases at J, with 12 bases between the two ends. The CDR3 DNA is TGCAGCGTTGAAACTCCCCCAGGGGAAAAACTGTTTTTT. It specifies CSVETPPGEKLFF.

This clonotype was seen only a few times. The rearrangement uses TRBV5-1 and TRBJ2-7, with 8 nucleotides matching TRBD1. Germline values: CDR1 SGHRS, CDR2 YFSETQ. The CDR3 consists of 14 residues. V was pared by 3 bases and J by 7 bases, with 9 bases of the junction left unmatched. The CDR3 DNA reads TGCGCCAGCAGCTCCGGACAGGGTTTAGAAGAGCAGTACTTC. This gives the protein CASSSGQGLEEQYF.

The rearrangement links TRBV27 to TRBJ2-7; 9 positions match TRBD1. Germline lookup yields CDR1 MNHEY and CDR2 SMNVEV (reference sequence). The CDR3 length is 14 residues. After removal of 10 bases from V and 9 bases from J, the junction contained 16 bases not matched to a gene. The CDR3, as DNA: TGTGCCACCTCATCCGGGACAGGGTTCCCCCGGCAGTACTTC. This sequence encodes CATSSGTGFPRQYF.

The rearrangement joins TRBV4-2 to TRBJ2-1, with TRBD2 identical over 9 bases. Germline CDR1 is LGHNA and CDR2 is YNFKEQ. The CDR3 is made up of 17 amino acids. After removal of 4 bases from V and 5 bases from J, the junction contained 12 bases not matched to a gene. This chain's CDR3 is CASSLSPGLAVNNEQFF. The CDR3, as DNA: TGTGCCAGCAGCCTATCTCCGGGACTAGCAGTCAACAATGAGCAGTTCTTC.

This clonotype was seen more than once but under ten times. The chain's CDR3 is CSADLVHGETQYF. The DNA of the CDR3 is TGCAGTGCTGACCTGGTCCATGGGGAGACCCAGTACTTC. V gene TRBV20-1 combines with J gene TRBJ2-5; D call uncertain. The CDR3 spans 13 residues. Germline values: CDR1 DFQATT, CDR2 SNEGSKA (reference sequence). V was trimmed by 5 bases and J by 5 bases, leaving 15 bases between them.

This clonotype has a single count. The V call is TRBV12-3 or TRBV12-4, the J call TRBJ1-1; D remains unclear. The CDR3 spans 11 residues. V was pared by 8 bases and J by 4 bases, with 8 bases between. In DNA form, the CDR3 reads TGTGCCAGCCGACTAACCACTGAAGCTTTCTTT. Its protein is CASRLTTEAFF.

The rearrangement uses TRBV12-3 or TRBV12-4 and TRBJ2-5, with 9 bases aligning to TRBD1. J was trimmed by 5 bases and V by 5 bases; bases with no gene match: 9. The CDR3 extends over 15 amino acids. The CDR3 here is CASSEGDRAGETQYF. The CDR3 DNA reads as TGTGCCAGCAGTGAAGGGGACAGGGCAGGGGAGACCCAGTACTTC.

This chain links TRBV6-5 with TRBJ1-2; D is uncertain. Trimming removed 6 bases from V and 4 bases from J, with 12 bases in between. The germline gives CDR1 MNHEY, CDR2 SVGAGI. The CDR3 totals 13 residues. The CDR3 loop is CASSPTLSYGYTF. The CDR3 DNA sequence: TGTGCCAGCAGCCCAACACTTAGCTATGGCTACACCTTC.

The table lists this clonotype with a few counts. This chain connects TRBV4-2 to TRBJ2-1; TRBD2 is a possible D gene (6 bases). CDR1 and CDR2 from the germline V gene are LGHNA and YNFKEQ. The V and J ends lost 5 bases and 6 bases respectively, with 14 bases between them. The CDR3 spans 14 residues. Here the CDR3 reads CASSYSNGGNEQFF. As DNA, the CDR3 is TGTGCCAGCAGCTACTCAAACGGGGGCAATGAGCAGTTCTTC.

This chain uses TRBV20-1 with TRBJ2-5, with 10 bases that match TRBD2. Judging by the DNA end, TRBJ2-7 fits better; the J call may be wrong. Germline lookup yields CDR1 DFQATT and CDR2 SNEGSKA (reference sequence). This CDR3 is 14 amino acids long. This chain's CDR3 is CSARLSGGAYEQYF. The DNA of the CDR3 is TGCAGTGCTAGACTAAGCGGGGGGGCCTACGAGCAGTACTTC.